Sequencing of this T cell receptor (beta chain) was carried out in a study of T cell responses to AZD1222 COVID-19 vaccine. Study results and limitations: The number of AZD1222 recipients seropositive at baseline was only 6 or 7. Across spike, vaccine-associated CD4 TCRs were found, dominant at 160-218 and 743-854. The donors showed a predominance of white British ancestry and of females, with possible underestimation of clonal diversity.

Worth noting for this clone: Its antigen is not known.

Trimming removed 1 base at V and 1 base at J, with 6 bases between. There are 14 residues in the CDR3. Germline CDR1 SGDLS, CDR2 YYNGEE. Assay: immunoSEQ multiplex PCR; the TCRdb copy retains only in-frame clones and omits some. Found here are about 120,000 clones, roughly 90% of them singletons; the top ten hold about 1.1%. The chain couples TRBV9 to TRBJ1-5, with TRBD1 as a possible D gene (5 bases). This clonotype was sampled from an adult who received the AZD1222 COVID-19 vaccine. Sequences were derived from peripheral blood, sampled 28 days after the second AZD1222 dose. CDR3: CASSVSGSNQPQHF. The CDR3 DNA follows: TGTGCCAGCAGCGTATCAGGGAGCAATCAGCCCCAGCATTTT. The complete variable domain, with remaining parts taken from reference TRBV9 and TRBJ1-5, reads DSGVTQTPKHLITATGQRVTLRCSPRSGDLSVYWYQQSLDQGLQFLIQYYNGEERAKGNILERFSAQQFPDLHSELNLSSLELGDSALYFCASSVSGSNQPQHFGDGTRLSIL.